This T cell receptor beta chain was profiled in a study of CD8 T cells in ankylosing spondylitis. This clonotype was seen many times. What it binds is not known. Trimming cost V 6 bases and J 4 bases; bases outside gene matches: 9. This CDR3 spans 15 amino acids. TCRdb analysed the 5' RACE reads with MiXCR anew, one entry per CDR3 protein. The data show about 240,000 distinct CDR3 sequences, about 24% seen once. The study's findings and limits: Certain motif variants had earlier been reported in reactive arthritis synovial fluid and blood. Ankylosing spondylitis blood appeared to be characterized by a TCR beta motif of eight highly homologous variants. Significantly higher representation of disease-linked clones was reported for matched ankylosing spondylitis synovial fluid.

The rearrangement links TRBV12-3 or TRBV12-4 to TRBJ2-1; 7 positions agree with TRBD1. Sequenced: blood, either unsorted or a sorted T cell fraction (not recorded which). This TCR was recovered from a male donor with ankylosing spondylitis or in good health (not recorded which). The CDR3 reads CASSTNRDRYNEQFF. The CDR3 DNA reads as TGTGCCAGCAGCACTAACCGGGACAGATACAATGAGCAGTTCTTC.